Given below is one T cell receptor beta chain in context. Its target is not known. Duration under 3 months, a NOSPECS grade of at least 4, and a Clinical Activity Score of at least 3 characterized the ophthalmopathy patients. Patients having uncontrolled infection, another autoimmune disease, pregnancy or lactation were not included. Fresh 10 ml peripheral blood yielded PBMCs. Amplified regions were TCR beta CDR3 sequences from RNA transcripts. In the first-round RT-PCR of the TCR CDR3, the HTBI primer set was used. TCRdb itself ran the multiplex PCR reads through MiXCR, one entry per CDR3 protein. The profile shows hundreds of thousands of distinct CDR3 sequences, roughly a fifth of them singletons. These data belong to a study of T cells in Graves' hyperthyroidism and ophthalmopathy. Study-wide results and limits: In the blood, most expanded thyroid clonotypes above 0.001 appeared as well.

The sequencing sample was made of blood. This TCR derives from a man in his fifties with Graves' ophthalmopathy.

The CDR3 region is CASKSGLSTDTQYF. CDR3 nucleotide sequence: TGTGCCAGTAAAAGCGGCCTAAGCACAGATACGCAGTATTTT. This rearrangement joins TRBV5-6 to TRBJ2-3, with a tentative D call TRBD2 (5 bases). CDR3 size: 14 residues. Germline loops: CDR1 SGHDT, CDR2 YYEEEE. V was clipped by 8 bases and J by 0 bases, with 13 bases between them.